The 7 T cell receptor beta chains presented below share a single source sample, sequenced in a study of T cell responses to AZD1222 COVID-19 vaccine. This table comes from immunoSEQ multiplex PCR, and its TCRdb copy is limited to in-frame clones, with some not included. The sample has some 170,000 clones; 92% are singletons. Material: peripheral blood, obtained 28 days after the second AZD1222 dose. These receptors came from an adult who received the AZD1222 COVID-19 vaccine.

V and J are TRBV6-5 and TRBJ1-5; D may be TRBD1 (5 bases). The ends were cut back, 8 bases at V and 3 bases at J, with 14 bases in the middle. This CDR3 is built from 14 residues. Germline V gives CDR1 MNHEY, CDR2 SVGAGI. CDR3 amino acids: CASSPGVYNQPQHF. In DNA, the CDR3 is TGTGCCAGCTCACCGGGGGTTTACAATCAGCCCCAGCATTTT.

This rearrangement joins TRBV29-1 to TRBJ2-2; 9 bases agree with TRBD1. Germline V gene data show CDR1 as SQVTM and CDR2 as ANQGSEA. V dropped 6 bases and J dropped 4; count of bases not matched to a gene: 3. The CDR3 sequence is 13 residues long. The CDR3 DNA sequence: TGCAGCGTCAGGACAGGGGTCACCGGGGAGCTGTTTTTT. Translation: CSVRTGVTGELFF.

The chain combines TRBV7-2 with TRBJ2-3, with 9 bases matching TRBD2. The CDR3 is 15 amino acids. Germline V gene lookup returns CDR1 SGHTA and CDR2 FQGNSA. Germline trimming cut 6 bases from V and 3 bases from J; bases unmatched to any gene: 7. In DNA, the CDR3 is TGTGCCAGCAGTCGAACAGCGGGGGGAACAGATACGCAGTATTTT. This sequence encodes CASSRTAGGTDTQYF.

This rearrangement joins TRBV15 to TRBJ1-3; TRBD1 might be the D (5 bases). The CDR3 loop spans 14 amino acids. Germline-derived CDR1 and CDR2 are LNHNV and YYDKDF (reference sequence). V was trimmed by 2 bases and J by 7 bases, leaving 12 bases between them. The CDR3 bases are TGTGCCACCAGCAGACAGGCTCGGGGGAACACCATATATTTT. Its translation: CATSRQARGNTIYF.

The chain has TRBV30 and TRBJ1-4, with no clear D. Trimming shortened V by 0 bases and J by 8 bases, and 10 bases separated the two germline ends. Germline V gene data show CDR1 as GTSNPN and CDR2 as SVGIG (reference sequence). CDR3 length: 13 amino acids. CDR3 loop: CAWSVPGNEKLFF. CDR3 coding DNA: TGTGCCTGGAGTGTACCAGGCAACGAAAAACTGTTTTTT.

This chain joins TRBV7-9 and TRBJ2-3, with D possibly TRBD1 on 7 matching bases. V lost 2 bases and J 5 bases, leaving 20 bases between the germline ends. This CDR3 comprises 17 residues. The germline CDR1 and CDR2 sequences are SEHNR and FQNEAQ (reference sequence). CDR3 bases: TGTGCCAGCAGCTTACCGGGGGACAGTCCAAGGCAAGATACGCAGTATTTT. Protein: CASSLPGDSPRQDTQYF. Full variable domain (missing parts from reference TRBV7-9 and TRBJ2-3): DTGVSQNPRHKITKRGQNVTFRCDPISEHNRLYWYRQTLGQGPEFLTYFQNEAQLEKSRLLSDRFSAERPKGSFSTLEIQRTEQGDSAMYLCASSLPGDSPRQDTQYFGPGTRLTVL.

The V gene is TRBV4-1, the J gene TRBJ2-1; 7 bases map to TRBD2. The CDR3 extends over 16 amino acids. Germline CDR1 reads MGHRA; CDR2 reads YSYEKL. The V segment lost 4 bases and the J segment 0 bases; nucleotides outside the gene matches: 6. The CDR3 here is CASSPIGGSSYNEQFF. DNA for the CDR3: TGCGCCAGCAGCCCCATCGGGGGGAGCTCCTACAATGAGCAGTTCTTC.